The source of this TCR beta chain is a study of response to subunit inactivated influenza vaccine. Whole-study results and caveats: After each seasonal influenza vaccination, few new T cells are recruited, the authors suggested.

The length of the CDR3 is 15 residues. Per the germline V gene, CDR1 is MNHEY and CDR2 is SVGEGT. With 4 bases removed from V and 1 base from J, the gap between germline ends came to 11 bases. This clonotype was detected only a few times. The target antigen is unknown. TCRdb re-called the RT-PCR reads with MiXCR, one entry per CDR3 protein. The sample yields hundreds of thousands of distinct CDR3 sequences, about 11% seen once. The gene calls are TRBV6-2 or TRBV6-3 and TRBJ2-4; D perhaps matches TRBD2 (5 bases). The input for sequencing was PBMCs from blood, taken on the day of vaccination. The clonotype was recovered from a man aged 50-59 years who received an inactivated influenza vaccine. The chain's CDR3 is CASSLPRRAKNIQYF. CDR3 DNA sequence: TGTGCCAGCAGTTTACCTAGGAGGGCCAAAAACATTCAGTACTTC.